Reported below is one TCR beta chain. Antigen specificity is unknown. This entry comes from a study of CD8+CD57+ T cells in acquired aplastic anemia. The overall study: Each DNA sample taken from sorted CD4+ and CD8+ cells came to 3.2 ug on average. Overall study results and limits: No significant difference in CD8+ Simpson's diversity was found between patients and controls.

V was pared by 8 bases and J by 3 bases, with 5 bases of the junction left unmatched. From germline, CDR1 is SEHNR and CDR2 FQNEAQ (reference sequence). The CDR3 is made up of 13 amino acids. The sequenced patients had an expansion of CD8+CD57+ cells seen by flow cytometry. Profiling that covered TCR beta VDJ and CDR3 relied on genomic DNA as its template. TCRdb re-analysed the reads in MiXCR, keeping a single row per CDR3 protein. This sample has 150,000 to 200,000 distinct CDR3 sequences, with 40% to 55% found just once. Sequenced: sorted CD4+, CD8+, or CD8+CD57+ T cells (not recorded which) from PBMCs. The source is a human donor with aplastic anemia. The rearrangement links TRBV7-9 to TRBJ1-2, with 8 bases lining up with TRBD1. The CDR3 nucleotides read TGTGCCAGCCGGGCGGGACAGGACTATGGCTACACCTTC. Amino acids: CASRAGQDYGYTF.